This passage covers 28 T cell receptor beta chains from one sample sequenced in a study of neurological immune-mediated disorders. A single record per CDR3 protein comes from TCRdb applying MiXCR to the 5' RACE reads. The repertoire has about 49,000 distinct CDR3 sequences, approximately 11% of them found once; the top ten carry 1.5% to 2%. The time point here: longitudinal time-point 1 (baseline). Sequencing used PBMCs. All receptors come from a woman aged 40 to 50 in good health.

This clonotype was recorded many times. The CDR3 region has the DNA TGTGCCAGCAGCCAAAGGACAGGGCTTGAGGCGTTCTTC. Translated, it gives CASSQRTGLEAFF. This sequence joins TRBV3-1 and TRBJ2-1; TRBD1 aligns across 8 bases. The CDR3 covers 13 residues. The ends lost 2 bases at V and 15 bases at J; junction bases unmatched: 9. Germline V lookup: CDR1 LGHDT, CDR2 YNNKEL (reference sequence).

This clonotype appeared many times. This chain links TRBV5-1 with TRBJ1-5, with 7 positions matching TRBD1. Losses at the gene ends were 1 base for V and 3 bases for J; bases not matched to a gene: 4. CDR3 length: 15 amino acids. Per the germline V gene, CDR1 is SGHRS and CDR2 is YFSETQ. Written as DNA, the CDR3 is TGCGCCAGCAGCTTGTCACAGGGGCCCAATCAGCCCCAGCATTTT. As protein: CASSLSQGPNQPQHF.

This clonotype was seen many times. The rearrangement links TRBV20-1 to TRBJ2-5; D call uncertain. The CDR3 is 15 amino acids. Trimming shortened V by 0 bases and J by 5 bases, and 16 bases separated the two germline ends. Germline V gene data show CDR1 as DFQATT and CDR2 as SNEGSKA (reference sequence). Here the CDR3 reads CSARDRRAGGETQYF. CDR3 nucleotide sequence: TGCAGTGCTAGAGATCGCCGGGCCGGTGGGGAGACCCAGTACTTC.

This clonotype was counted at least ten times. This rearrangement joins TRBV5-1 to TRBJ2-7; possible D gene TRBD1, 6 bases. CDR3 length: 14 residues. Trimming pared 2 bases from V and 0 bases from J, leaving 9 bases between. Germline V gene data show CDR1 as SGHRS and CDR2 as YFSETQ. The CDR3 coding sequence is TGCGCCAGCAGCTTAGAGGACAGCTCCTACGAGCAGTACTTC. It specifies CASSLEDSSYEQYF.

This clonotype was picked up many times. The chain uses TRBV10-3 and TRBJ2-1; no reliable D call. The germline gives CDR1 ENHRY, CDR2 SYGVKD. Deletions cut 6 bases from V and 2 bases from J, with 8 bases between. This CDR3 contains 13 residues. The CDR3 region is CAISLEAYNEQFF. In DNA form, the CDR3 reads TGTGCCATCAGCCTCGAGGCCTACAATGAGCAGTTCTTC.

Ten or more counts support this clonotype. The V call is TRBV29-1, the J call TRBJ2-5; the match to TRBD1 covers 10 bases. Germline-derived CDR1 and CDR2 are SQVTM and ANQGSEA. The V and J ends lost 4 bases and 4 bases, in that order; junction bases with no gene match: 9. This CDR3 has 15 amino acids. CDR3 bases: TGCAGCGTTGGGGCCCCCGGACAGGGGGGAGAGACCCAGTACTTC. Translating gives CSVGAPGQGGETQYF. Full variable domain (remainder filled in from reference TRBV29-1 and TRBJ2-5): SAVISQKPSRDICQRGTSLTIQCQVDSQVTMMFWYRQQPGQSLTLIATANQGSEATYESGFVIDKFPISRPNLTFSTLTVSNMSPEDSSIYLCSVGAPGQGGETQYFGPGTRLLVL.

This clonotype was detected many times. The rearrangement links TRBV12-3 or TRBV12-4 to TRBJ1-5, with D unclear. CDR3 length equals 16 residues. V gave up 2 bases and J gave up 0 bases, with 11 bases separating them. The DNA for the CDR3 is TGTGCCAGCAGTTTAAGAGTCGGAACTAGCAATCAGCCCCAGCATTTT. Its protein product is CASSLRVGTSNQPQHF.

This clonotype was seen repeatedly, ten times or more. The chain combines TRBV27 with TRBJ1-5; TRBD1 matches 8 bases. CDR3 size: 19 residues. Germline-derived CDR1 and CDR2 are MNHEY and SMNVEV (reference sequence). V dropped 2 bases and J dropped 4; count of bases not matched to a gene: 16. CDR3 in amino acids: CASSLRRPLPDRENQPQHF. For the CDR3, the DNA is TGTGCCAGCAGTTTACGACGCCCCCTCCCGGACAGGGAAAATCAGCCCCAGCATTTT.

This clonotype was seen repeatedly, ten times or more. The chain carries TRBV4-3 and TRBJ2-1; 8 bases map to TRBD1. Germline trimming cut 0 bases from V and 4 bases from J; bases unmatched to any gene: 5. The length of the CDR3 is 16 residues. The germline gives CDR1 LGHNA, CDR2 YSLEER. The chain's CDR3 is CASSQEAGGSYNEQFF. In DNA form, the CDR3 reads TGCGCCAGCAGCCAAGAGGCAGGGGGCTCGTACAATGAGCAGTTCTTC.

This clonotype was found many times. V usage is TRBV29-1 and J usage is TRBJ2-3; D remains unclear. Trimming shortened V by 3 bases and J by 4 bases, and 11 bases separated the two germline ends. The germline gives CDR1 SQVTM, CDR2 ANQGSEA. The CDR3 is made up of 13 amino acids. In DNA form, the CDR3 reads TGCAGCGTTGAGCCCCCCGGGCCAGATACGCAGTATTTT. As protein: CSVEPPGPDTQYF.

The V and J genes are TRBV7-3 and TRBJ2-7; 8 nucleotides align to TRBD2. The junction had 8 bases not matched to a gene; V was cut back by 5 bases and J by 5 bases. Per germline, CDR1 SGHTA and CDR2 FQGTGA. The length of the CDR3 is 14 residues. CDR3: CASSPQRESHEQYF. CDR3 DNA: TGTGCCAGCAGCCCTCAGCGGGAGTCCCACGAGCAGTACTTC.

This clonotype showed up many times. The gene calls are TRBV18 and TRBJ2-2; D is undetermined. CDR3 length equals 13 residues. The V gene's germline CDR1 is KGHSH and CDR2 LQKENI. Trimming removed 4 bases from V and 4 bases from J, with 7 bases in between. The CDR3 is CASSQAVTGELFF. The CDR3 nucleotides are TGTGCCAGCTCACAAGCAGTCACCGGGGAGCTGTTTTTT.

This clonotype came up many times. The J gene is TRBJ1-5, the V gene TRBV5-1; D unclear. V shed 0 bases and J shed 3 bases, with 7 bases lying between them. The CDR3 contains 14 residues. Germline CDR1 is SGHRS and CDR2 is YFSETQ. CDR3 protein: CASSLGSTNQPQHF. CDR3 sequence (DNA): TGCGCCAGCAGCTTGGGATCTACCAATCAGCCCCAGCATTTT. Combining the CDR3 with reference TRBV5-1 and TRBJ1-5 gives the whole variable domain KAGVTQTPRYLIKTRGQQVTLSCSPISGHRSVSWYQQTPGQGLQFLFEYFSETQRNKGNFPGRFSGRQFSNSRSEMNVSTLELGDSALYLCASSLGSTNQPQHFGDGTRLSIL.

This clonotype was recorded at least ten times. This CDR3 is CASMSGTYEQYF. The CDR3 DNA follows: TGCGCCAGCATGAGCGGTACCTACGAGCAGTACTTC. The chain couples TRBV5-1 to TRBJ2-7, with D perhaps matching TRBD2 (5 bases). V gave up 6 bases and J gave up 2 bases, with 9 bases separating them. The CDR3 is made up of 12 amino acids. CDR1 is SGHRS, CDR2 YFSETQ, per germline.

This clonotype was picked up many times. J is TRBJ1-4 and V is TRBV7-2; the match to TRBD1 covers 10 bases. V dropped 1 base and J dropped 6; count of bases not matched to a gene: 5. CDR1 and CDR2 from the germline V gene are SGHTA and FQGNSA. The length of the CDR3 is 16 residues. The CDR3 DNA follows: TGTGCCAGCAGCTTAGTCTGGACAGGGGGTTATGAAAAACTGTTTTTT. Protein sequence: CASSLVWTGGYEKLFF.

This clonotype came up many times. The junction departs from the called germline gene at one end, perhaps through a read error. The genes are TRBV3-1 and TRBJ2-1; TRBD2 aligns across 10 bases. The CDR3 sequence is 13 residues long. Germline-derived CDR1 and CDR2 are LGHDT and YNNKEL (reference sequence). The DNA for the CDR3 is TGTGCCACCAGCGGGGGGGCATTCTATGAGCAGTTCTTC. Its translation is CATSGGAFYEQFF.

This clonotype was counted ten times or more. The rearrangement joins TRBV10-3 to TRBJ1-5; D is undetermined. The CDR3 totals 14 residues. V shed 2 bases and J shed 3 bases, with 8 bases lying between them. Per the germline V gene, CDR1 is ENHRY and CDR2 is SYGVKD. This chain's CDR3 is CAISEGRDNQPQHF. The CDR3 region has the DNA TGTGCCATCAGTGAGGGACGGGACAATCAGCCCCAGCATTTT.

This clonotype was found many times. CDR3 in amino acids: CSARDVSGRVNEQFF. As DNA, the CDR3 is TGCAGTGCTAGAGATGTTAGCGGGAGAGTTAATGAGCAGTTCTTC. The chain carries TRBV20-1 and TRBJ2-1; 9 bases line up with TRBD2. Germline assignment: CDR1 DFQATT and CDR2 SNEGSKA (reference sequence). The V segment lost 0 bases and the J segment 7 bases; nucleotides outside the gene matches: 7. The length of the CDR3 is 15 residues.

A single count supports this clonotype. The V and J genes are TRBV11-2 and TRBJ1-1, with 7 nucleotides matching TRBD1. The V and J ends lost 7 bases and 2 bases, in that order; junction bases with no gene match: 10. CDR3 length: 15 amino acids. Per germline, CDR1 SGHAT and CDR2 FQNNGV. The CDR3 nucleotides are TGTGCCAGCATCTTGAGGGGGACAGTCAACACTGAAGCTTTCTTT. As protein: CASILRGTVNTEAFF.

This clonotype was seen ten or more times. The chain uses TRBV12-3 or TRBV12-4 and TRBJ2-7; possibly TRBD1 or TRBD2 for D (5 bases each). The CDR3 covers 14 residues. The V and J ends lost 6 bases and 7 bases respectively, with 19 bases between them. CDR3 nucleotide sequence: TGTGCCAGCAGCCCGACCGGGGCCGTTGGGGAGCAGTACTTC. Its protein product is CASSPTGAVGEQYF.

This clonotype was counted many times. Here the CDR3 reads CASSQDRQGATEAFF. DNA of the CDR3: TGCGCCAGCAGCCAAGATCGACAGGGTGCAACTGAAGCTTTCTTT. The V gene is TRBV4-3, the J gene TRBJ1-1, with 7 bases fitting TRBD1. The CDR3 is 15 residues long. Germline V CDR1 and CDR2: LGHNA, YSLEER. V lost 0 bases to trimming and J lost 5 bases; unmatched junction nucleotides: 6.

This clonotype was recorded many times. This chain connects TRBV4-1 to TRBJ2-7; D is uncertain. The CDR3 has 12 residues. V lost 5 bases to trimming and J lost 0 bases, with 5 bases between them. CDR1 and CDR2 (germline): MGHRA, YSYEKL. CDR3 sequence (DNA): TGCGCCAGCAGCTCCACCTCCTACGAGCAGTACTTC. Its translation is CASSSTSYEQYF.

Concerning this clonotype itself: With a much larger clone just one base away, this may be a read error. This chain joins TRBV19 and TRBJ1-1, with 9 bases matching TRBD1. The CDR3 extends over 13 amino acids. Germline CDR1 and CDR2: LNHDA and SQIVND (reference sequence). The CDR3 DNA sequence: TGTGTCAGCTCCTGGGACAGGGACACTGAAGCTTTCTTT. It encodes CVSSWDRDTEAFF.

This clonotype was seen ten or more times. This chain joins TRBV20-1 and TRBJ2-5; 13 bases align to TRBD2. Germline CDR1 is DFQATT and CDR2 is SNEGSKA (reference sequence). The V gene end was trimmed by 6 bases and the J gene end by 4 bases; junction bases not matched to a gene: 5. This CDR3 has 14 amino acids. The CDR3 is CSARTSGSRETQYF. DNA of the CDR3: TGCAGTGCCCGGACTAGCGGGAGTAGAGAGACCCAGTACTTC.

This clonotype was picked up many times. V is TRBV4-3 and J is TRBJ1-2, with D perhaps TRBD1 (5 bases). This CDR3 comprises 16 residues. Germline CDR1 reads LGHNA; CDR2 reads YSLEER. With 2 bases removed from V and 4 bases from J, the gap between germline ends came to 17 bases. This CDR3 is CASSQQLGGEGYGYTF. The CDR3 bases are TGCGCCAGCAGCCAACAACTTGGGGGTGAAGGCTATGGCTACACCTTC.

In this sample, this clonotype turned up many times. This chain joins TRBV12-3 or TRBV12-4 and TRBJ1-5, with D maybe TRBD1 (6 bases). V lost 5 bases, J lost 4 bases, and 12 bases lay in between. The CDR3 is 14 residues long. CDR3 in amino acids: CASSPSGANQPQHF. The CDR3 coding sequence is TGTGCCAGCAGTCCCTCGGGGGCTAATCAGCCCCAGCATTTT.

This clonotype has a count of ten or more. The rearrangement uses TRBV5-1 and TRBJ1-1; D gene uncertain. Trimming removed 0 bases at V and 4 bases at J, with 10 bases between. This CDR3 spans 14 amino acids. Germline CDR1 SGHRS, CDR2 YFSETQ. The DNA for the CDR3 is TGCGCCAGCAGCTTGGAGGCTGCCACCACTGAAGCTTTCTTT. This encodes CASSLEAATTEAFF.

This clonotype was picked up many times. The chain joins TRBV18 to TRBJ2-1; the D gene is possibly TRBD1 (6 bases). CDR1 KGHSH and CDR2 LQKENI come from the germline V gene. Deletions cut 6 bases from V and 5 bases from J, with 14 bases between. The CDR3 is 14 amino acids. The DNA of the CDR3 is TGTGCCAGCTCGCCATTGGGGGCGCACAATGAGCAGTTCTTC. Translated, it gives CASSPLGAHNEQFF.